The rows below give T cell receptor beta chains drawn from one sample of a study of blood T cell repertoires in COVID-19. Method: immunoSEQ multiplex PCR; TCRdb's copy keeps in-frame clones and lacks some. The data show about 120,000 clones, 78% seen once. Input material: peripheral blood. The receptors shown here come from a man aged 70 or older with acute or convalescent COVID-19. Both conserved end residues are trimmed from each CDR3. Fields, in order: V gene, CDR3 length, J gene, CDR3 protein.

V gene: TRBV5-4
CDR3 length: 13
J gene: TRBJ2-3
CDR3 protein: ASSTRGSGTDTQY

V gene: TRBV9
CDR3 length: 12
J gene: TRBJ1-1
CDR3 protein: ASSDPGGFTEAF

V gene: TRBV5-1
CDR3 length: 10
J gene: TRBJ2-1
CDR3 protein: ASSNNQGEQF

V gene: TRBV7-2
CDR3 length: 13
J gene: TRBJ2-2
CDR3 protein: ASSFGQANTGELF

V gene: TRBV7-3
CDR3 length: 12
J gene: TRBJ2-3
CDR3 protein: ASSSATATDTQY

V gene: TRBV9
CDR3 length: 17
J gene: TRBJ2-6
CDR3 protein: ASSPNPGTQFSGANVLT

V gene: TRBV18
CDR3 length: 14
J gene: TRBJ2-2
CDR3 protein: ASSPSQGWDTGELF

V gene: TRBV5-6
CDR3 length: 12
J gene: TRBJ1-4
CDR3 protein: ASSLEGIGEKLF

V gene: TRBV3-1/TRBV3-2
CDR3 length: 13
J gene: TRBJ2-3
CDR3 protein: ASSQEQGVTDTQY

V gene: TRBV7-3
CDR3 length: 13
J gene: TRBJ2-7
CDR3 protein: ASSSGSVGLNEQY

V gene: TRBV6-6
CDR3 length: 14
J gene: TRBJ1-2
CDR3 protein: ASSRSGTGVGYGYT

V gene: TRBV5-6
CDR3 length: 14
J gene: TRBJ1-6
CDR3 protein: ASSLGDRGFSSPLH

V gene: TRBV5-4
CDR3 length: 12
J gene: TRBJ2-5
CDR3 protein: ASSTFQRGETQY

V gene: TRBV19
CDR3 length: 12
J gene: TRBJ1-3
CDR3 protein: ASSLLGQGRTIY

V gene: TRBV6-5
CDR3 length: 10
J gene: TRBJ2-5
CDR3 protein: ATAGVQETQY

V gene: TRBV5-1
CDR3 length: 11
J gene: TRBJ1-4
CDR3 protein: ASSGQGNEKLF

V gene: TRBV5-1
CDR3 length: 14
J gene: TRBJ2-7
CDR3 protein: ASSLAAGLAGVEQY

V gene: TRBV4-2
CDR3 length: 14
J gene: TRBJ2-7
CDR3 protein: ASSQGRDKPPYEQY

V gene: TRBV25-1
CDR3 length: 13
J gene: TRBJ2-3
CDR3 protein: ASSAVGTSTDTQY

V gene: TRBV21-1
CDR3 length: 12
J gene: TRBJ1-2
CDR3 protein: ASNRLVANYGYT

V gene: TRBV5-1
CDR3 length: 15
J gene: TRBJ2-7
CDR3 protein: ASSLNAGQGGSYEQY

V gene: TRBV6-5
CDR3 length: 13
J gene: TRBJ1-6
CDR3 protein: ASSTDRGRSSPLH

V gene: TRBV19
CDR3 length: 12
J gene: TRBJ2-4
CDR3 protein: ASSPTVPRGIQY

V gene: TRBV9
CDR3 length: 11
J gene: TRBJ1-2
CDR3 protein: ASSALANYGYT